Shown below are 17 T cell receptor beta chains from a single sample sequenced in a study of control samples from healthy donors and cancer patients. Clones were sequenced by immunoSEQ multiplex PCR, and TCRdb holds only the in-frame ones, with some missing. The sample shows about 39,000 clones, roughly 85% of them seen only once. The specimen sequenced was blood. The receptors derive from a man between 60 and 75 years old in good health.

This clone has only one observation. The chain combines TRBV5-1 with TRBJ1-1, with D perhaps TRBD1 (5 bases). V was clipped by 4 bases and J by 4 bases, with 17 bases between them. This CDR3 is built from 15 residues. CDR1 SGHRS and CDR2 YFSETQ come from the germline V gene. In DNA form, the CDR3 reads TGCGCCAGCAGCCCCTCTAGGGGACTTCTCACTGAAGCTTTCTTT. This encodes CASSPSRGLLTEAFF. Drawing the rest from reference TRBV5-1 and TRBJ1-1, the complete variable domain is KAGVTQTPRYLIKTRGQQVTLSCSPISGHRSVSWYQQTPGQGLQFLFEYFSETQRNKGNFPGRFSGRQFSNSRSEMNVSTLELGDSALYLCASSPSRGLLTEAFFGQGTRLTVV.

The V gene is TRBV6-2 or TRBV6-3, the J gene TRBJ2-7; a weak D match, TRBD2 (5 bases). V lost 3 bases, J lost 6 bases, and 12 bases lay in between. This CDR3 comprises 13 residues. Per germline, CDR1 MNHEY and CDR2 SVGEGT. The CDR3 region has the DNA TGTGCCAGCAGTTATTCGGAGGTCCTCGAGCAGTACTTC. Protein product: CASSYSEVLEQYF.

The J gene is TRBJ2-2, the V gene TRBV27; 8 bases line up with TRBD2. This CDR3 has 16 amino acids. Per germline, CDR1 MNHEY and CDR2 SMNVEV (reference sequence). J was trimmed by 6 bases and V by 5 bases; bases with no gene match: 11. CDR3 bases: TGTGCCAGCAGTCCCCGCAGCGGGAGACGGCCCGGGGAGCTGTTTTTT. Translation: CASSPRSGRRPGELFF.

This chain joins TRBV19 and TRBJ1-5; possibly TRBD1 for D (6 bases). This CDR3 is 15 amino acids long. Germline CDR1 LNHDA, CDR2 SQIVND (reference sequence). The germline V and J ends were trimmed by 7 bases and 1 base, with 14 bases remaining between them. The CDR3 region has the DNA TGTGCCAGTACTCGTGAAACAGGGAGCAATCAGCCCCAGCATTTT. Translated: CASTRETGSNQPQHF.

This clone was picked up a small number of times. This chain links TRBV5-1 with TRBJ1-2, with 11 bases that match TRBD1. CDR1 and CDR2 (germline): SGHRS, YFSETQ. Trimming cost V 3 bases and J 5 bases; bases outside gene matches: 6. The CDR3 has 15 residues. Here the CDR3 reads CASSSRTGGSYGYTF. The CDR3 bases are TGCGCCAGCAGCTCCCGGACAGGGGGCAGTTATGGCTACACCTTC.

V and J are TRBV5-6 and TRBJ2-2, with 8 bases that match TRBD1. Germline V gene sequence: CDR1 SGHDT, CDR2 YYEEEE. The CDR3 runs to 16 residues. Trimming removed 2 bases from V and 7 bases from J; junction bases left unmatched: 10. The CDR3, as DNA: TGTGCCAGCAGCTTCGTTAAGACAGGGGACCACGGGGAGCTGTTTTTT. This sequence encodes CASSFVKTGDHGELFF. The full variable domain, in which reference TRBV5-6 and TRBJ2-2 provide the parts outside the CDR3, is DAGVTQSPTHLIKTRGQQVTLRCSPKSGHDTVSWYQQALGQGPQFIFQYYEEEERQRGNFPDRFSGHQFPNYSSELNVNALLLGDSALYLCASSFVKTGDHGELFFGEGSRLTVL.

The chain employs TRBV29-1 and TRBJ2-5; D tentatively reads TRBD1 or TRBD2 (6 bases each). This CDR3 region has 13 residues. V was shortened by 2 bases and J by 4 bases, with 11 bases between the two germline ends. Germline CDR1 and CDR2: SQVTM and ANQGSEA. The CDR3 DNA reads as TGCAGCGTTGAACCACGGGGGCGAGAGACCCAGTACTTC. Amino acid sequence: CSVEPRGRETQYF.

This clone was seen a handful of times. V and J are TRBV5-4 and TRBJ1-1; possible D gene TRBD1, 5 bases. The CDR3 is 14 amino acids. The germline V gene encodes CDR1 SGHNT and CDR2 YYREEE (reference sequence). Trimming removed 7 bases at V and 2 bases at J, with 15 bases between. The CDR3 sequence: CASGYGGKNTEAFF. The CDR3 DNA follows: TGTGCCAGCGGCTACGGGGGGAAAAACACTGAAGCTTTCTTT.

The genes are TRBV30 and TRBJ1-3; weak D call: TRBD1 (5 bases). The CDR3 contains 13 residues. V was shortened by 1 base and J by 1 base, with 5 bases between the two germline ends. Germline V CDR1 and CDR2: GTSNPN, SVGIG (reference sequence). CDR3: CAWSGGSGNTIYF. The CDR3 DNA reads TGTGCCTGGAGTGGGGGGTCTGGAAACACCATATATTTT.

This clone was found once. The chain combines TRBV4-3 with TRBJ1-4, with a possible D match to TRBD1 (5 bases). Germline V CDR1 and CDR2: LGHNA, YSLEER. Trimming pared 5 bases from V and 5 bases from J, leaving 18 bases between. This CDR3 has 16 residues. The CDR3 DNA sequence: TGCGCCAGCAGCACTCGGACACTGGCCGTCAATGAAAAACTGTTTTTT. Translated, it gives CASSTRTLAVNEKLFF.

This rearrangement joins TRBV28 to TRBJ1-2; 9 bases fit TRBD1. Germline V gives CDR1 MDHEN, CDR2 SYDVKM. Trimming removed 4 bases from V and 2 bases from J; junction bases left unmatched: 8. The CDR3 length is 16 residues. Written as DNA, the CDR3 is TGTGCCAGCAGTTGGACAGGGGTGAGGGGGAACTATGGCTACACCTTC. Amino acid sequence: CASSWTGVRGNYGYTF.

CDR3 sequence (DNA): TGTGCCAGCAGCTTAGACCTAGCGTACTATGGCTACACCTTC. Its translation: CASSLDLAYYGYTF. This sequence joins TRBV7-9 and TRBJ1-2; D not resolved. V lost 1 base and J lost 3, with 9 bases in between. The germline gives CDR1 SEHNR, CDR2 FQNEAQ (reference sequence). This CDR3 region has 14 residues.

This chain uses TRBV2 with TRBJ1-2; D may be TRBD1 (5 bases). The V end was cut by 8 bases, the J end by 4 bases, with 20 bases between. CDR1 and CDR2 from the germline V gene are SNHLY and FYNNEI. CDR3 length: 15 residues. The CDR3 sequence is CASGALSGKAYGYTF. The CDR3, as DNA: TGTGCCAGCGGGGCCCTGTCAGGGAAGGCCTATGGCTACACCTTC.

The chain is built from TRBV5-1 and TRBJ1-6, with D tentatively TRBD1 (6 bases). Trimming took 2 bases from V and 13 from J, leaving 22 bases between them. This CDR3 has 16 residues. Germline loops: CDR1 SGHRS, CDR2 YFSETQ. CDR3 nucleotides: TGCGCCAGCAGCTTAGAGGGGGACACCCCCCTTTCGCCCCTCCACTTT. It encodes CASSLEGDTPLSPLHF.

The gene calls are TRBV2 and TRBJ1-5; D perhaps matches TRBD1 (6 bases). The germline V gene encodes CDR1 SNHLY and CDR2 FYNNEI. V dropped 6 bases and J dropped 0 bases, with 12 bases sitting between them. The CDR3 has 15 amino acids. The CDR3 here is CASRRDTHSNQPQHF. CDR3 in DNA: TGTGCCAGCAGGCGGGACACCCATAGCAATCAGCCCCAGCATTTT.

CDR3 region: CASSYSTGTGPPEQYF. CDR3 DNA: TGTGCCAGCAGTTACTCGACCGGGACAGGCCCCCCCGAGCAGTACTTC. V usage is TRBV6-6 and J usage is TRBJ2-7, with 8 bases that match TRBD1. This CDR3 has 16 residues. V gave up 0 bases and J gave up 6 bases; unmatched junction bases: 10. Germline V lookup: CDR1 MNHNY, CDR2 SVGAGI (reference sequence).

The chain combines TRBV19 with TRBJ2-2; maybe TRBD1 (8 bases). V was pared by 7 bases and J by 6 bases, with 15 bases between. The CDR3 spans 14 residues. CDR1 LNHDA and CDR2 SQIVND come from the germline V gene (reference sequence). CDR3 residues: CASKGQGGPGELFF. The CDR3 region has the DNA TGTGCCAGTAAAGGACAGGGAGGGCCCGGGGAGCTGTTTTTT.